Shown below are 4 T cell receptor beta chains from a single sample sequenced in a study of cytomegalovirus exposure and HLA in healthy donors. TCRdb's table, derived via immunoSEQ multiplex PCR, lists solely in-frame clones and lacks some. The table has around 150,000 clones, roughly 80% seen once; the top ten hold roughly 10%. The sequencing sample was made of PBMCs. The receptor source for this set is a man in his thirties or forties in good health and CMV-seropositive.

There are a few counts of this clone. The chain couples TRBV5-5 to TRBJ1-5; 7 bases match TRBD1. Trimming at V came to 2 bases and at J to 2 bases, leaving 7 bases not matched to a gene. The CDR3 spans 16 residues. CDR1 and CDR2 (germline): SGHKS, YYEKEE (reference sequence). CDR3 sequence (DNA): TGTGCCAGCAGCTTATCAGGGGGTGGACGCAATCAGCCCCAGCATTTT. Amino acid sequence: CASSLSGGGRNQPQHF. The full variable domain, with the rest looked up from reference TRBV5-5 and TRBJ1-5, is DAGVTQSPTHLIKTRGQQVTLRCSPISGHKSVSWYQQVLGQGPQFIFQYYEKEERGRGNFPDRFSARQFPNYSSELNVNALLLGDSALYLCASSLSGGGRNQPQHFGDGTRLSIL.

The chain couples TRBV2 to TRBJ1-1; D is unclear. Germline V CDR1 and CDR2: SNHLY, FYNNEI. The ends were cut back, 7 bases at V and 3 bases at J, with 12 bases in the middle. This CDR3 comprises 13 residues. CDR3: CASTSVLYTEAFF. DNA for the CDR3: TGTGCCAGCACCTCCGTCCTATACACTGAAGCTTTCTTT.

J is TRBJ2-3 and V is TRBV5-1; D perhaps matches TRBD1 (5 bases). Germline assignment: CDR1 SGHRS and CDR2 YFSETQ. The CDR3 has 14 amino acids. V lost 4 bases and J 0 bases, leaving 9 bases between the germline ends. The CDR3 reads CASSPGQSTDTQYF. CDR3 in DNA: TGCGCCAGCAGCCCAGGGCAAAGCACAGATACGCAGTATTTT.

The chain carries TRBV15 and TRBJ2-7; TRBD2 matches 9 bases. V gave up 4 bases and J gave up 0 bases; unmatched junction bases: 1. The CDR3 consists of 14 residues. Germline V CDR1 and CDR2: LNHNV, YYDKDF (reference sequence). This chain's CDR3 is CATSTSGISYEQYF. In DNA, the CDR3 is TGTGCCACCAGCACTAGCGGGATCTCCTACGAGCAGTACTTC.